Listed below are T cell receptor beta chains from one sample, sequenced in a study of T cell clones after liver transplantation. Assay used: immunoSEQ multiplex PCR; TCRdb lists only in-frame clones, some missing. The top ten hold 2.5% of the sample, which has around 43,000 clones, 86% seen once. The starting material was CD4+ T cells from blood, obtained 24 months after liver transplant. The receptors stem from a human patient who received a liver transplant. The graft donor may account for some of the T cells. The CDR3 runs from the conserved cysteine through the conserved F or W. The D gene is left open where the match is weak.

TRBV7-2	TRBJ1-3	-	CASSSQTAPGNTIYF
TRBV5-1	TRBJ2-7	TRBD2	CASSLFAGEEYEQYF
TRBV18	TRBJ2-2	TRBD1	CASSPPYRGLSTGELFF
TRBV15	TRBJ2-1	-	CATSREDRIHQGQFF
TRBV14	TRBJ1-6	TRBD1	CASSSRDSFSPLHF
TRBV28	TRBJ1-2	-	CASSSPTGTKGGYTF
TRBV7-8	TRBJ2-3	TRBD1	CASSRRQGGATDTQYF
TRBV6-1	TRBJ1-2	-	CASSEANIGGYTF
TRBV19	TRBJ2-7	-	CASSIRGDRKEQYF
TRBV10-3	TRBJ1-5	TRBD1	CAIRGTGNQPQHF
TRBV6-1	TRBJ1-3	-	CASCPGEQTGNTIYF
TRBV6-6	TRBJ2-7	TRBD1	CASRNVGQDSYEQYF
TRBV30	TRBJ1-5	-	CAWSLGDQPQHF
TRBV19	TRBJ2-7	-	CASSIKTGAYEQYF
TRBV2	TRBJ1-5	-	CASLPPDSNQPQHF
TRBV5-5	TRBJ1-5	-	CASSLALEQPQHF
TRBV5-1	TRBJ1-6	TRBD1	CASSPGGSYNSPLHF
TRBV2	TRBJ2-3	-	CASSRRDTTDTQYF
TRBV29-1	TRBJ2-5	-	CSVEATTQETQYF
TRBV5-4	TRBJ1-3	-	CASSLETTRSGNTIYF
TRBV27	TRBJ2-4	-	CASSPPGIAKNIQYF
TRBV30	TRBJ1-2	-	CAWTRVGGTYGYTF
TRBV10-1	TRBJ1-4	-	CASSESNSGSEKLFF
TRBV5-1	TRBJ1-1	-	CASSGHTEAFF
TRBV6-1	TRBJ2-7	TRBD1	CASSGGTGIYEQYF
TRBV11-3	TRBJ2-3	-	CASSLSGHRGATDTQYF
TRBV9	TRBJ2-3	TRBD2	CASSLRTSGGLSTDTQYF
TRBV2	TRBJ2-1	TRBD2	CASSEILGSGSLTRDEQFF
TRBV6-5	TRBJ2-1	TRBD1	CATRDRSFEQFF
TRBV9	TRBJ2-1	TRBD1	CASSVTGSGEQFF
TRBV30	TRBJ1-4	-	CAWRSTGLGEKLFF